These T cell receptor beta chains were read from a single sample in a study of tumor and adjacent non-tumor tissue in lung cancer. TCRdb re-analysed the multiplex PCR reads in MiXCR, keeping a single row per CDR3 protein. The sample contains 75,000 to 95,000 distinct CDR3 sequences, about 70% of which appear only once. Sequencing input: lung tumor tissue. The source of these receptors is a man aged 60 to 69 with non-small cell lung cancer. The CDR3 runs from the conserved cysteine through the conserved F or W. The order of the fields is clone size, V gene, D gene, J gene, CDR3 protein, CDR3 DNA. A D gene is named only where the DNA matches it firmly. Clone size is given for some rows only: seen once, a few or many times, or a class if the clone is expanded.

>-|TRBV12-5|TRBD1|TRBJ1-5
CASGFDRERQPQQF
TGTGCTAGTGGTTTCGACAGGGAGAGGCAGCCCCAGCAATTT
>many|TRBV25-1|TRBD2|TRBJ2-5
CASSDRGVSETQYF
TGTGCCAGCAGTGACCGGGGGGTGTCGGAGACCCAGTACTTC
>many|TRBV20-1|-|TRBJ1-1
CSARVQGPEAFF
TGCAGTGCTAGAGTCCAGGGACCTGAAGCTTTCTTT
>-|TRBV4-1|-|TRBJ2-7
CASCQDPTTHRVREQYF
TGCGCCAGCTGCCAAGATCCTACGACCCATAGGGTCAGGGAGCAGTACTTC
>-|TRBV29-1|-|TRBJ2-7
CSVATETYEQYF
TGCAGTGTTGCTACAGAGACATACGAGCAGTACTTC
>-|TRBV29-1|-|TRBJ1-2
CSVGGSVGNGYTF
TGCAGCGTTGGCGGTTCGGTAGGGAATGGCTACACCTTC
>many|TRBV29-1|TRBD2|TRBJ2-5
CSVDVAGVRETQYF
TGCAGCGTTGACGTAGCGGGAGTCAGAGAGACCCAGTACTTC
>-|TRBV11-2|-|TRBJ2-6
CASRPPVSEANVLTF
TGTGCCAGCAGGCCGCCGGTCTCTGAGGCCAACGTCCTGACTTTC
>-|TRBV4-3|-|TRBJ2-1
CASRPGGSFSYNEQFF
TGCGCCAGCAGGCCGGGGGGCAGCTTCTCCTACAATGAGCAGTTCTTC
>-|TRBV11-1|-|TRBJ2-6
CANSLKLSGANVLTF
TGTGCCAACAGCTTAAAACTCTCTGGGGCCAACGTCCTGACTTTC
>-|TRBV24-1|-|TRBJ2-2
CATSFSANTGELSF
TGTGCCACCAGTTTCAGCGCGAACACCGGGGAGCTGTCTTTT
>-|TRBV6-2/TRBV6-3|-|TRBJ2-1
CASRTQQINNEQFF
TGTGCTAGCAGGACCCAACAGATCAACAATGAGCAGTTCTTC
>-|TRBV20-1|TRBD2|TRBJ2-3
CSARDLGTSAPLAQYF
TGCAGTGCTAGAGATCTTGGGACTAGCGCTCCGTTGGCGCAGTATTTT
>many|TRBV12-3/TRBV12-4|TRBD2|TRBJ2-3
CASSFHLTSGGASDTQYF
TGTGCCAGCAGTTTCCACTTGACTAGCGGGGGGGCTAGTGATACGCAGTATTTT
>-|TRBV4-2|-|TRBJ1-2
CASSQMMSGGDGYTF
TGTGCCAGCAGCCAAATGATGTCCGGGGGCGATGGTTACACCTTC
>-|TRBV28|-|TRBJ2-1
CASSSMGILGNEQLF
TGTGCCAGCAGTTCAATGGGCATCCTCGGCAATGAGCAGTTATTC
>-|TRBV5-1|TRBD2|TRBJ2-7
CASRAGTSHSYEQYF
TGCGCCAGCAGAGCCGGGACTAGCCACTCCTACGAACAGTACTTC
>many|TRBV5-1|-|TRBJ2-7
CASSWGTEVYF
TGCGCCAGCAGCTGGGGGACCGAGGTGTACTTC
>-|TRBV6-2/TRBV6-3|TRBD2|TRBJ2-1
CASSGTSGFSYNEQFF
TGTGCCAGCAGCGGGACTAGCGGTTTCTCCTACAATGAGCAGTTCTTC
>many|TRBV5-1|TRBD1|TRBJ2-3
CASSLGSGGADTQYF
TGCGCCAGCAGCTTGGGGTCAGGGGGCGCAGATACGCAGTATTTT
>-|TRBV11-2|-|TRBJ1-1
CASRSVGDNEALF
TGTGCCAGTAGGTCCGTGGGGGATAATGAAGCTCTCTTT
>-|TRBV11-2|-|TRBJ1-3
CASSAPRTGYTIYF
TGTGCCAGCAGCGCTCCCAGGACGGGGTACACCATATATTTT
>-|TRBV6-6|-|TRBJ2-1
CTSSHRESGYNEQFF
TGTACGAGCAGTCACCGGGAGAGTGGGTACAATGAGCAGTTCTTC
>many|TRBV11-2|-|TRBJ2-7
CASSLTDAAYEQYF
TGTGCCAGCAGTTTAACGGACGCTGCCTACGAGCAGTACTTC
>-|TRBV20-1|TRBD1|TRBJ2-3
CSARVWRLGTGVLDTQYF
TGCAGTGCTAGAGTATGGCGGCTCGGGACAGGGGTGTTAGATACGCAGTATTTT
>-|TRBV6-1|TRBD1|TRBJ1-2
CASSEMTGMDSYTF
TGTGCCAGCAGTGAAATGACAGGGATGGATAGCTACACCTTC
>-|TRBV29-1|-|TRBJ2-3
CSVEQTGDTQYF
TGCAGCGTTGAACAGACGGGAGATACGCAGTATTTT
>many|TRBV6-1|-|TRBJ1-2
CASSARDTDYGYTF
TGTGCCAGCAGTGCCCGGGACACCGACTATGGCTACACCTTC
>many|TRBV6-2/TRBV6-3|-|TRBJ2-7
CASSRTAYEQYF
TGTGCCAGCAGCCGGACAGCCTACGAGCAGTACTTC
>-|TRBV11-2|-|TRBJ2-3
CASRMSVMVTDTQYF
TGTGCCAGCAGGATGAGCGTGATGGTCACGGATACGCAGTATTTT
>-|TRBV5-1|-|TRBJ2-3
CASGLVLGGLTDTQYF
TGCGCCAGCGGCTTGGTGCTGGGGGGCCTCACAGATACGCAGTATTTT
>few|TRBV6-1|-|TRBJ2-5
CASGEGWRAGRETQYF
TGTGCCAGCGGTGAGGGTTGGAGGGCAGGGAGGGAGACCCAGTACTTC
>-|TRBV10-3|-|TRBJ2-4
CAPRAGGNIQYF
TGTGCCCCCCGGGCAGGGGGGAACATTCAGTACTTC
>-|TRBV24-1|-|TRBJ1-2
CATSDPNTGGYGYTF
TGTGCCACCAGTGACCCGAACACGGGTGGATATGGCTACACCTTC
>many|TRBV7-8|TRBD2|TRBJ2-1
CASSLMNSGNEQFF
TGTGCCAGCAGCTTAATGAATAGCGGGAATGAGCAGTTCTTC
>-|TRBV7-9|TRBD2|TRBJ2-7
CANSRIGTSGASSDEHYF
TGTGCCAACAGCCGCATTGGCACTAGCGGAGCCTCCTCCGACGAGCATTACTTC
>-|TRBV29-1|TRBD1|TRBJ2-7
CGVEGTGTKAYEQYF
TGCGGCGTTGAGGGGACAGGGACCAAAGCCTACGAGCAGTACTTC
>-|TRBV4-1|-|TRBJ2-1
CASRGGAYNGQFF
TGCGCCAGCAGAGGGGGGGCGTACAATGGGCAGTTCTTC
>-|TRBV11-1|-|TRBJ2-5
CANGLGYAETQHF
TGTGCCAACGGCTTAGGGTATGCGGAGACCCAGCACTTC
>-|TRBV4-2|-|TRBJ1-2
CASSQAQGYGYTF
TGTGCCAGCAGCCAAGCTCAAGGATATGGCTACACCTTC
>-|TRBV6-5|-|TRBJ1-1
CASSPLGDSEAFF
TGTGCCAGCAGCCCCCTAGGGGACTCTGAAGCTTTCTTT
>-|TRBV5-6|-|TRBJ1-1
CANSSRGGLNTEAFF
TGTGCCAACAGCTCTCGAGGAGGGTTGAACACTGAAGCTTTCTTT
>-|TRBV20-1|-|TRBJ1-1
CSARGRQNTEAFF
TGCAGTGCTAGAGGTCGGCAGAACACTGAAGCTTTCTTT